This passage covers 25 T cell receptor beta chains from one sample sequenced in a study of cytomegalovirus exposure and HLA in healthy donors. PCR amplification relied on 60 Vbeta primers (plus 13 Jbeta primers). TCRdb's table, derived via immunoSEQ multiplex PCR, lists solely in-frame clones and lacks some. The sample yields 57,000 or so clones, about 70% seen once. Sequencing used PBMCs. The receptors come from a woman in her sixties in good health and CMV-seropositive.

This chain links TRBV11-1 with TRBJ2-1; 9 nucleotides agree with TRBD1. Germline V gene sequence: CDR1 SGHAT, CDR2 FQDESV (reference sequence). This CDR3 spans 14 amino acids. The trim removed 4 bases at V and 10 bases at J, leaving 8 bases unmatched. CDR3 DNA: TGTGCCAGCAGCTCGTTACAGGGGGCCGGGGAGCAGTTCTTC. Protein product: CASSSLQGAGEQFF.

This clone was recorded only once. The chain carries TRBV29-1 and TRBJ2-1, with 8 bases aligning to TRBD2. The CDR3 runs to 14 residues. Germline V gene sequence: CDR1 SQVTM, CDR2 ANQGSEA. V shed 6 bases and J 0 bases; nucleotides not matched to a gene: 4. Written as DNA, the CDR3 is TGCAGCGTGAGCGGGGGTAGCTCCTACAATGAGCAGTTCTTC. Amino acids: CSVSGGSSYNEQFF.

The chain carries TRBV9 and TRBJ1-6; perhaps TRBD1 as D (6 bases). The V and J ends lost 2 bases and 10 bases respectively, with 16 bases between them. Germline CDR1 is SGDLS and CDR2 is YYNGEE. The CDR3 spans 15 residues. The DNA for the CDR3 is TGTGCCAGCAGCGTGGCCGGGACAACGGACTCACCCCTCCACTTT. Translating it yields CASSVAGTTDSPLHF.

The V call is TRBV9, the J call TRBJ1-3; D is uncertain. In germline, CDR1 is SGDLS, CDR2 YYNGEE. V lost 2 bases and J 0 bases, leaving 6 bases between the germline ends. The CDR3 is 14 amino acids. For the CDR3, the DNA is TGTGCCAGCAGCGTGACGGGCTCTGGAAACACCATATATTTT. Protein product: CASSVTGSGNTIYF.

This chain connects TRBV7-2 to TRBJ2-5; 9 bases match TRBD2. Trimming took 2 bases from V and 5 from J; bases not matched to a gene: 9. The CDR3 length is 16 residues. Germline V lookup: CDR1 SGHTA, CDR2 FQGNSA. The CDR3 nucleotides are TGTGCCAGCAGCTTAAGTTTAGCGGGGGTTTGGGAGACCCAGTACTTC. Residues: CASSLSLAGVWETQYF.

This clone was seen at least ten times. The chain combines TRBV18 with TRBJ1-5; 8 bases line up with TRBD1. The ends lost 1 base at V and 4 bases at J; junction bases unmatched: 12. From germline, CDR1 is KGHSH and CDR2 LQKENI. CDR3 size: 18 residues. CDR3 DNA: TGTGCCAGCTCACCACGGATCTCCGGACAGGGAGGGAATCAGCCCCAGCATTTT. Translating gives CASSPRISGQGGNQPQHF.

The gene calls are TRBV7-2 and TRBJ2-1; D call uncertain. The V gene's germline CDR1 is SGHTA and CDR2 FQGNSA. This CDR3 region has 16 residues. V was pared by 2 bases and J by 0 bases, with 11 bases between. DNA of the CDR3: TGTGCCAGCAGCTTAAGCGCGCTCCCCTCCTACAATGAGCAGTTCTTC. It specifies CASSLSALPSYNEQFF.

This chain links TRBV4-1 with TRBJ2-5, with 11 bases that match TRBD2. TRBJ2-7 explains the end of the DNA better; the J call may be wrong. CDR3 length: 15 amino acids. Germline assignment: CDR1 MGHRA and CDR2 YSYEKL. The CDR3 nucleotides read TGCGCCAGCTGCGACCCGACTAGCGGGGTCTACGAGCAGTACTTC. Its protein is CASCDPTSGVYEQYF.

The CDR3 reads CASSGNDRNGYTF. The DNA for the CDR3 is TGTGCCAGTAGTGGAAATGACAGGAATGGCTACACCTTC. V gene TRBV19 combines with J gene TRBJ1-2, with D possibly being TRBD1 (6 bases). Trimming removed 5 bases from V and 6 bases from J, with 13 bases in between. The CDR3 is 13 amino acids. CDR1 is LNHDA and CDR2 is SQIVND in the germline V gene (reference sequence).

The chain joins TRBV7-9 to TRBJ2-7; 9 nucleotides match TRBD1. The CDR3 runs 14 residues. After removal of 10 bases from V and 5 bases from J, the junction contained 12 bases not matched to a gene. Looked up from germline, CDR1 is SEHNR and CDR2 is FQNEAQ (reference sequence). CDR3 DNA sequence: TGTGCCATCCAATCCGGGACAGGGACTCACGAGCAGTACTTC. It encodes CAIQSGTGTHEQYF.

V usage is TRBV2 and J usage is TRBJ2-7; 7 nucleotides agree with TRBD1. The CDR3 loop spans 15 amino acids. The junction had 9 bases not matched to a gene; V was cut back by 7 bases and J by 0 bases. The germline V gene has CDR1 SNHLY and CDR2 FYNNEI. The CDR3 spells CASKSNRDSSYEQYF. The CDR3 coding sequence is TGTGCCAGCAAATCAAACCGGGACAGCTCCTACGAGCAGTACTTC.

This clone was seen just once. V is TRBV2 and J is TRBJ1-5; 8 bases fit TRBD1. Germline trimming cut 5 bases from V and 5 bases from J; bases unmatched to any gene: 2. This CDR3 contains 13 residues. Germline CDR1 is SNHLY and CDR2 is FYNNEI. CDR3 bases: TGTGCCAGCAGTTCACAGGGGGATCAGCCCCAGCATTTT. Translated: CASSSQGDQPQHF.

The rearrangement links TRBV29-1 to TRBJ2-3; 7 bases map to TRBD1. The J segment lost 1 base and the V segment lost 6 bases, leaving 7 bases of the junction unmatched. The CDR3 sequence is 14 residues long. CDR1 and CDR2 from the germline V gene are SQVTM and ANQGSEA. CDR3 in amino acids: CSVTTGAGTDTQYF. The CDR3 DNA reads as TGCAGCGTCACCACAGGGGCGGGCACAGATACGCAGTATTTT.

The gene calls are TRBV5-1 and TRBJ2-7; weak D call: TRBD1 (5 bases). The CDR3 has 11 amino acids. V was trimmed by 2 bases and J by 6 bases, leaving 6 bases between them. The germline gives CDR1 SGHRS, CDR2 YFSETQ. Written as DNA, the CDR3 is TGCGCCAGCAGCTTTAGGGGCGAGCAGTACTTC. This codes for CASSFRGEQYF. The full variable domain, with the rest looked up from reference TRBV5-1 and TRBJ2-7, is KAGVTQTPRYLIKTRGQQVTLSCSPISGHRSVSWYQQTPGQGLQFLFEYFSETQRNKGNFPGRFSGRQFSNSRSEMNVSTLELGDSALYLCASSFRGEQYFGPGTRLTVT.

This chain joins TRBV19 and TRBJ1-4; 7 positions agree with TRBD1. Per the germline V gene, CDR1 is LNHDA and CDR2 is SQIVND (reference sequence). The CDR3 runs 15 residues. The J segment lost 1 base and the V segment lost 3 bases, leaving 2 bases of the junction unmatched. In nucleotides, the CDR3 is TGTGCCAGTAGTATGCAGGGGGGAACTAATGAAAAACTGTTTTTT. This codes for CASSMQGGTNEKLFF.

DNA of the CDR3: TGTGCCAGTAGTATTTTTGGGAGTCGGATAAAAGAGCAGTTCTTC. Translation gives CASSIFGSRIKEQFF. The rearrangement joins TRBV19 to TRBJ2-1; weak D call: TRBD2 (5 bases). The CDR3 runs 15 residues. CDR1 and CDR2 from the germline V gene are LNHDA and SQIVND (reference sequence). V was pared by 3 bases and J by 10 bases, with 19 bases between.

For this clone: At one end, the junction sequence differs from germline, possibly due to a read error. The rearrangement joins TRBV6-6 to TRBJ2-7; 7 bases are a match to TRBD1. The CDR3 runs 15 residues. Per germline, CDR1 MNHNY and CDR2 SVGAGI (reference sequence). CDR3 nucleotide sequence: TGTTCCAGCAGTTTAAGGGGGCTCGGGTCCTACGAGCAGTACTTC. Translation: CSSSLRGLGSYEQYF.

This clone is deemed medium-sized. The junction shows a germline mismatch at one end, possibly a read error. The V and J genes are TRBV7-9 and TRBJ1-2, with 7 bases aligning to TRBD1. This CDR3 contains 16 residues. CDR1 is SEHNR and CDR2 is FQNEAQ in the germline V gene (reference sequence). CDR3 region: CSSSLGSWTGGRGYTF. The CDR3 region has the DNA TGTTCCAGCAGCTTAGGTTCTTGGACAGGAGGGCGGGGCTACACCTTC.

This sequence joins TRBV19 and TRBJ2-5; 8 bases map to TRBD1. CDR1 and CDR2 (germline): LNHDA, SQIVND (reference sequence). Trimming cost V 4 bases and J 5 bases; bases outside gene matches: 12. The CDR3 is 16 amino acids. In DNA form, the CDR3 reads TGTGCCAGTAGTACATTTTCAGGGGGCCTCGTGGAGACCCAGTACTTC. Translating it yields CASSTFSGGLVETQYF.

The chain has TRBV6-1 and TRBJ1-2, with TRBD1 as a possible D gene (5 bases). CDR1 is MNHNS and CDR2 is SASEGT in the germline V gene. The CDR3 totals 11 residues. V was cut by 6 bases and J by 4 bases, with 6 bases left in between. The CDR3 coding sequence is TGTGCCAGCAGCGGGGGCTATGGCTACACCTTC. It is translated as CASSGGYGYTF.

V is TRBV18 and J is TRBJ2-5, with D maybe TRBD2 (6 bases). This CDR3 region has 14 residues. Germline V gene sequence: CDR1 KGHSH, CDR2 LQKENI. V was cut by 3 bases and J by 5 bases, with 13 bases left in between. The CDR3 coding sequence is TGTGCCAGCTCACCGCCATCAGGGAGGGAGACCCAGTACTTC. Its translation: CASSPPSGRETQYF. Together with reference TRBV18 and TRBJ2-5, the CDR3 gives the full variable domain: NAGVMQNPRHLVRRRGQEARLRCSPMKGHSHVYWYRQLPEEGLKFMVYLQKENIIDESGMPKERFSAEFPKEGPSILRIQQVVRGDSAAYFCASSPPSGRETQYFGPGTRLLVL.

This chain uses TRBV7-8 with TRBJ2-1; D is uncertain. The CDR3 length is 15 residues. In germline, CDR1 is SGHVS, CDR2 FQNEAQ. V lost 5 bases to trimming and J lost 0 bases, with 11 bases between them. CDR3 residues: CASSASDSSYNEQFF. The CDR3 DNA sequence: TGTGCCAGCAGCGCTAGTGATAGCTCCTACAATGAGCAGTTCTTC.

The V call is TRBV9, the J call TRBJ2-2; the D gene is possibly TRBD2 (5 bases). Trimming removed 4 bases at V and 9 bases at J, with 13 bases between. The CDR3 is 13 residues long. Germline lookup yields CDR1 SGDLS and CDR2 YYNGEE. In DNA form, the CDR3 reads TGTGCCAGCAGCCCCTCCGCGGGCCGGGAGCTGTTTTTT. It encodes CASSPSAGRELFF.

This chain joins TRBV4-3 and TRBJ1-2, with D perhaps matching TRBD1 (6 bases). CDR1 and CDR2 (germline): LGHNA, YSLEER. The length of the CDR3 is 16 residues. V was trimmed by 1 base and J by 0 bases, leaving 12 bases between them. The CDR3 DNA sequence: TGCGCCAGCAGCCAAGGGCCAGGACAGCCTAACTATGGCTACACCTTC. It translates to CASSQGPGQPNYGYTF.

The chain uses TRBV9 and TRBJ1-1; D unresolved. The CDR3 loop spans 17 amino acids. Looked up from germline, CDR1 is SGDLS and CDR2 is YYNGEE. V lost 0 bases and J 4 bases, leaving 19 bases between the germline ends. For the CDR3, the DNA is TGTGCCAGCAGCGTAGGCGGGCGGATCGGGGTGGGCACTGAAGCTTTCTTT. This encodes CASSVGGRIGVGTEAFF.